Below are 32 T cell receptor beta chains sequenced from a single sample in a study of shared clonotypes between healthy human individuals. The table came from immunoSEQ multiplex PCR; TCRdb's copy has only in-frame clones and leaves some out. The sample has a few million clones; approximately 96% are singletons. Material for sequencing was naive CD4+ T cells sorted from blood. Described subset: CD45RA+ positively selected. These receptors all stem from a man aged 18 to 30 in good health.

This chain uses TRBV28 with TRBJ1-6, with TRBD1 as a possible D gene (5 bases). V lost 7 bases and J lost 0, with 13 bases in between. The CDR3 length is 16 residues. Germline assignment: CDR1 MDHEN and CDR2 SYDVKM. CDR3 nucleotide sequence: TGTGCCAGCAAGAGACAGCTAATCTCCTATAATTCACCCCTCCACTTT. Protein sequence: CASKRQLISYNSPLHF.

A single count supports this clone. CDR3 region: CASSLGERQETQYF. CDR3 DNA sequence: TGCGCCAGCAGCTTGGGAGAGAGACAAGAGACCCAGTACTTC. The chain recombines TRBV5-1 with TRBJ2-5; no definite D call. Trimming took off 0 bases at V and 2 bases at J, with 8 bases between the two ends. The CDR3 runs to 14 residues. Looked up from germline, CDR1 is SGHRS and CDR2 is YFSETQ.

About this clone itself: Other nucleotide sequences from this sample produce the same CDR3. The J gene is TRBJ2-6, the V gene TRBV7-2; 7 bases are shared with TRBD2. After removal of 5 bases from V and 2 bases from J, the junction contained 3 bases not matched to a gene. CDR1 and CDR2 (germline): SGHTA, FQGNSA. The CDR3 covers 15 residues. The CDR3 here is CASSLGGAGANVLTF. The DNA for the CDR3 is TGTGCCAGCAGCCTGGGGGGGGCTGGGGCCAACGTCCTGACTTTC.

This chain joins TRBV7-9 and TRBJ2-3; TRBD1 matches at 8 bases. CDR3 length: 15 amino acids. The V gene's germline CDR1 is SEHNR and CDR2 FQNEAQ (reference sequence). V dropped 5 bases and J dropped 1; count of bases not matched to a gene: 5. The CDR3 DNA follows: TGTGCCAGCAGCATGACAGGGGACCGCACAGATACGCAGTATTTT. Its translation is CASSMTGDRTDTQYF.

The CDR3 sequence is CASSRESEREKLFF. The CDR3 region has the DNA TGTGCCAGCAGTCGGGAATCAGAGCGTGAAAAACTGTTTTTT. The chain links TRBV6-1 to TRBJ1-4; D is uncertain. Germline loops: CDR1 MNHNS, CDR2 SASEGT. V lost 5 bases to trimming and J lost 7 bases, with 14 bases between them. CDR3 length equals 14 residues.

For this clone: This sample includes further DNA sequences coding for the same CDR3. The chain is built from TRBV2 and TRBJ1-6; D call uncertain. The length of the CDR3 is 13 residues. Germline V gene sequence: CDR1 SNHLY, CDR2 FYNNEI. Trimming cost V 2 bases and J 7 bases, with 6 bases left between them. The DNA for the CDR3 is TGTGCCAGCAGTGAACAGTTAAATTCACCCCTCCACTTT. Translated, it gives CASSEQLNSPLHF.

The chain recombines TRBV5-1 with TRBJ2-3; 9 bases line up with TRBD2. CDR1 SGHRS and CDR2 YFSETQ come from the germline V gene. This CDR3 is 16 amino acids long. V shed 5 bases, J shed 4 bases, and the junction held 11 bases outside the gene matches. CDR3 sequence: CASRIISGSSSDTQYF. The CDR3 bases are TGCGCCAGCAGAATAATTAGCGGGAGCTCTTCAGATACGCAGTATTTT.

The V gene is TRBV5-1, the J gene TRBJ2-7; D gene ambiguous. Germline CDR1 reads SGHRS; CDR2 reads YFSETQ. This CDR3 region has 14 residues. Trimming removed 1 base at V and 0 bases at J, with 8 bases between. The CDR3 reads CASSLSPGSYEQYF. As DNA, the CDR3 is TGCGCCAGCAGCTTGTCTCCGGGCTCCTACGAGCAGTACTTC.

The CDR3 spells CASSLAGQGREKLFF. The DNA for the CDR3 is TGTGCCAGCAGCTTAGCGGGACAGGGGAGGGAAAAACTGTTTTTT. The V call is TRBV7-2, the J call TRBJ1-4; 10 positions agree with TRBD1. Losses at the gene ends were 0 bases for V and 8 bases for J; bases not matched to a gene: 3. The CDR3 runs to 15 residues. Germline CDR1 SGHTA, CDR2 FQGNSA. Full variable domain (missing parts from reference TRBV7-2 and TRBJ1-4): GAGVSQSPSNKVTEKGKDVELRCDPISGHTALYWYRQSLGQGLEFLIYFQGNSAPDKSGLPSDRFSAERTGGSVSTLTIQRTQQEDSAVYLCASSLAGQGREKLFFGSGTQLSVL.

This chain joins TRBV4-3 and TRBJ1-1; maybe TRBD1 (6 bases). CDR3 length: 14 residues. V lost 3 bases and J lost 2, with 10 bases in between. CDR1 LGHNA and CDR2 YSLEER come from the germline V gene. CDR3 bases: TGCGCCAGCAGCCACCGGGGACATAACACTGAAGCTTTCTTT. It codes for CASSHRGHNTEAFF.

This clone appeared a single time. The V call is TRBV5-1, the J call TRBJ2-3; 10 nucleotides align to TRBD1. Unmatched junction bases numbered 8, after V lost 3 bases and J lost 4 bases. Germline CDR1 reads SGHRS; CDR2 reads YFSETQ. CDR3 length equals 16 residues. Here the CDR3 reads CASSSGTGEWADTQYF. The DNA for the CDR3 is TGCGCCAGCAGCTCCGGGACAGGGGAGTGGGCAGATACGCAGTATTTT.

The chain employs TRBV7-3 and TRBJ1-1; the D is unclear. Trimming took off 4 bases at V and 1 base at J, with 7 bases between the two ends. Per germline, CDR1 SGHTA and CDR2 FQGTGA. This CDR3 comprises 13 residues. Here the CDR3 reads CASSSGWNTEAFF. DNA for the CDR3: TGTGCCAGCAGCTCCGGCTGGAACACTGAAGCTTTCTTT.

J is TRBJ1-1 and V is TRBV5-5; D might be TRBD1 (6 bases). Germline V CDR1 and CDR2: SGHKS, YYEKEE (reference sequence). Trimming took 2 bases from V and 1 from J, leaving 6 bases between them. The CDR3 has 13 residues. As DNA, the CDR3 is TGTGCCAGCAGCTTACAGGGGAACACTGAAGCTTTCTTT. Translating it yields CASSLQGNTEAFF. The whole variable domain, remainder taken from reference TRBV5-5 and TRBJ1-1, is DAGVTQSPTHLIKTRGQQVTLRCSPISGHKSVSWYQQVLGQGPQFIFQYYEKEERGRGNFPDRFSARQFPNYSSELNVNALLLGDSALYLCASSLQGNTEAFFGQGTRLTVV.

The V call is TRBV9, the J call TRBJ1-2; possibly TRBD1 for D (5 bases). Germline V gene data show CDR1 as SGDLS and CDR2 as YYNGEE. Trimming left V 0 bases short and J 4 bases short, with 10 bases between. This CDR3 contains 14 residues. CDR3 DNA sequence: TGTGCCAGCAGCGTAGCAGGGATAGGCTATGGCTACACCTTC. Translated, it gives CASSVAGIGYGYTF. Looking up the rest from reference TRBV9 and TRBJ1-2 gives the full variable domain: DSGVTQTPKHLITATGQRVTLRCSPRSGDLSVYWYQQSLDQGLQFLIQYYNGEERAKGNILERFSAQQFPDLHSELNLSSLELGDSALYFCASSVAGIGYGYTFGSGTRLTVV.

Details on this clone: A much larger clone sits a single nucleotide away, making a read error possible. In DNA, the CDR3 is TGTGCCAGCAGCGCCTACTACGAGCAGTACTTC. This codes for CASSAYYEQYF. V gene TRBV11-2 combines with J gene TRBJ2-7; D not certain. The germline V and J ends were trimmed by 5 bases and 3 bases, with 5 bases remaining between them. Germline values: CDR1 SGHAT, CDR2 FQNNGV. The CDR3 covers 11 residues.

The chain employs TRBV9 and TRBJ1-6; perhaps TRBD1 as D (5 bases). This CDR3 has 14 amino acids. V lost 4 bases and J 4 bases, leaving 9 bases between the germline ends. Per the germline V gene, CDR1 is SGDLS and CDR2 is YYNGEE. For the CDR3, the DNA is TGTGCCAGCAGCCCAGACAGTTATAATTCACCCCTCCACTTT. Its translation is CASSPDSYNSPLHF.

V is TRBV20-1 and J is TRBJ1-1, with TRBD1 matching over 8 bases. Germline V gene sequence: CDR1 DFQATT, CDR2 SNEGSKA (reference sequence). CDR3 length: 10 residues. This chain's CDR3 is CRAGTGEAFF. The CDR3, as DNA: TGCAGAGCCGGGACAGGCGAAGCTTTCTTT.

This sequence joins TRBV19 and TRBJ1-5; D unresolved. Looked up from germline, CDR1 is LNHDA and CDR2 is SQIVND (reference sequence). The CDR3 has 14 amino acids. V lost 3 bases and J lost 6, with 12 bases in between. CDR3 sequence: CASSMGRVSQPQHF. The CDR3 bases are TGTGCCAGTAGTATGGGGAGGGTAAGTCAGCCCCAGCATTTT.

The rearrangement links TRBV5-1 to TRBJ1-5, with D possibly matching TRBD1 (5 bases). The germline V and J ends were trimmed by 4 bases and 5 bases, with 10 bases remaining between them. Germline CDR1 and CDR2: SGHRS and YFSETQ. The CDR3 is made up of 13 amino acids. The chain's CDR3 is CASSKGLDQPQHF. The CDR3 nucleotides are TGCGCCAGCAGCAAGGGGTTGGATCAGCCCCAGCATTTT.

In the case of this clone: This CDR3 is also generated by other DNA sequences in the sample. The V gene is TRBV9, the J gene TRBJ2-1; TRBD2 matches at 9 bases. The length of the CDR3 is 15 residues. From germline, CDR1 is SGDLS and CDR2 YYNGEE. After removal of 0 bases from V and 4 bases from J, the junction contained 2 bases not matched to a gene. CDR3 protein: CASSVVAGAYNEQFF. CDR3 DNA sequence: TGTGCCAGCAGCGTAGTAGCGGGAGCGTACAATGAGCAGTTCTTC.

In its sample, this clone was seen a few times. This chain links TRBV9 with TRBJ1-5; a weak D match, TRBD1 (6 bases). Germline CDR1 SGDLS, CDR2 YYNGEE. This CDR3 comprises 16 residues. Trimming shortened V by 0 bases and J by 7 bases, and 17 bases separated the two germline ends. CDR3 sequence: CASSVEGGRRVQPQHF. The CDR3 region has the DNA TGTGCCAGCAGCGTAGAGGGGGGTCGACGAGTGCAGCCCCAGCATTTT.

The chain combines TRBV19 with TRBJ1-5; a possible D gene is TRBD1 (5 bases). V was pared by 7 bases and J by 4 bases, with 17 bases between. This CDR3 is 15 amino acids long. Germline CDR1 is LNHDA and CDR2 is SQIVND (reference sequence). CDR3 loop: CASNPQWGGNQPQHF. The CDR3 DNA reads as TGTGCCAGTAACCCTCAGTGGGGGGGTAATCAGCCCCAGCATTTT.

This clone was observed once. This chain connects TRBV27 to TRBJ2-3; 7 positions agree with TRBD1. V lost 8 bases, J lost 2 bases, and 10 bases stayed unmatched. CDR1 MNHEY and CDR2 SMNVEV come from the germline V gene (reference sequence). This CDR3 is 15 amino acids long. Here the CDR3 reads CASADRVPSTDTQYF. The CDR3 region has the DNA TGTGCCAGCGCAGACAGGGTGCCCTCCACAGATACGCAGTATTTT.

The chain carries TRBV18 and TRBJ1-1; a possible D gene is TRBD1 (6 bases). V was pared by 8 bases and J by 3 bases, with 10 bases between. The CDR3 sequence is 12 residues long. CDR1 is KGHSH, CDR2 LQKENI, per germline. CDR3: CASTNRDTEAFF. The CDR3 region has the DNA TGTGCCAGCACAAACAGGGACACTGAAGCTTTCTTT.

The V call is TRBV14, the J call TRBJ2-5; D is perhaps TRBD1 (6 bases). CDR3 size: 16 residues. Trimming pared 0 bases from V and 5 bases from J, leaving 16 bases between. CDR1 SGHDN and CDR2 FVKESK come from the germline V gene. The CDR3 DNA sequence: TGTGCCAGCAGCCAAGAGTCAGGGGAAGTATGGGAGACCCAGTACTTC. It is translated as CASSQESGEVWETQYF.

As concerns this clone: This same CDR3 is encoded by further DNA sequences in the sample. The chain couples TRBV2 to TRBJ2-7, with 9 bases fitting TRBD2. V was pared by 1 base and J by 4 bases, with 5 bases of the junction left unmatched. There are 15 residues in the CDR3. Germline-derived CDR1 and CDR2 are SNHLY and FYNNEI. This CDR3 is CASSEGAGGPYEQYF. Here the CDR3 DNA reads TGTGCCAGCAGTGAAGGGGCGGGAGGGCCGTACGAGCAGTACTTC.

V and J are TRBV18 and TRBJ2-7; no reliable D call. Germline CDR1 reads KGHSH; CDR2 reads LQKENI. V lost 3 bases, J lost 5 bases, and 8 bases lay in between. CDR3 length equals 12 residues. The CDR3 sequence is CASSPNVNEQYF. The CDR3 region has the DNA TGTGCCAGCTCACCGAACGTGAACGAGCAGTACTTC.

The chain has TRBV6-6 and TRBJ2-7; D unresolved. CDR1 is MNHNY and CDR2 is SVGAGI in the germline V gene (reference sequence). CDR3 size: 13 residues. Deletions cut 10 bases from V and 2 bases from J, with 15 bases between. CDR3 loop: CATKPQTTYEQYF. Written as DNA, the CDR3 is TGTGCCACCAAACCACAGACGACCTACGAGCAGTACTTC.

The V and J genes are TRBV5-1 and TRBJ2-7; D is unclear. The CDR3 runs 14 residues. Germline V gene data show CDR1 as SGHRS and CDR2 as YFSETQ. V lost 4 bases and J 1 base, leaving 12 bases between the germline ends. This CDR3 is CASSQDGLSYEQYF. DNA of the CDR3: TGCGCCAGCAGCCAGGACGGCTTATCCTACGAGCAGTACTTC.

This chain uses TRBV5-6 with TRBJ1-3, with TRBD1 matching over 7 bases. Looked up from germline, CDR1 is SGHDT and CDR2 is YYEEEE. The CDR3 sequence is 15 residues long. J lost 4 bases, V lost 1 base, and 5 bases had no gene match. The CDR3 DNA reads as TGTGCCAGCAGCTTGCCAAGGGGGCCAGGAAACACCATATATTTT. Translating gives CASSLPRGPGNTIYF.

The gene calls are TRBV5-4 and TRBJ2-2, with 8 positions matching TRBD2. The V gene end was trimmed by 4 bases and the J gene end by 5 bases; junction bases not matched to a gene: 7. In germline, CDR1 is SGHNT, CDR2 YYREEE (reference sequence). This CDR3 spans 15 amino acids. CDR3 bases: TGTGCCAGCAGCACCGGGAGGGTAGGGACCGGGGAGCTGTTTTTT. This translates into CASSTGRVGTGELFF.

The chain carries TRBV9 and TRBJ1-2, with a possible D match to TRBD1 (5 bases). The V gene's germline CDR1 is SGDLS and CDR2 YYNGEE. The germline V and J ends were trimmed by 4 bases and 3 bases, with 16 bases remaining between them. The CDR3 loop spans 15 amino acids. The CDR3 DNA follows: TGTGCCAGCAGCCCCGGGGCCCCGATCTACTATGGCTACACCTTC. It yields the protein CASSPGAPIYYGYTF.